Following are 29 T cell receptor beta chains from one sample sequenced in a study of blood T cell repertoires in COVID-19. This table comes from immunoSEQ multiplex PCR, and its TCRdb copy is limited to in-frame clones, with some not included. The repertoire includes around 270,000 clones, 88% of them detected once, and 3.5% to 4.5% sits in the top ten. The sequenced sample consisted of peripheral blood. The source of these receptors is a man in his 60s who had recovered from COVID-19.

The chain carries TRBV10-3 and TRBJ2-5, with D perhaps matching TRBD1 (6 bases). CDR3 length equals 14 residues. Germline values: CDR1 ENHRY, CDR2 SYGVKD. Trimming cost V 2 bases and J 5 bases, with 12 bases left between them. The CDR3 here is CAISEADSWETQYF. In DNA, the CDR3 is TGTGCCATCAGTGAGGCGGACAGTTGGGAGACCCAGTACTTC.

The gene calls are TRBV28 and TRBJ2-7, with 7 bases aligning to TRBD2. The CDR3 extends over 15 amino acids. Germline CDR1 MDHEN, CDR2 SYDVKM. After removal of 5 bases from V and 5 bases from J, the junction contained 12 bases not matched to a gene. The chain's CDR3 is CASSPNLRGDHEQYF. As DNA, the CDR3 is TGTGCCAGCAGTCCCAACCTTCGGGGGGACCACGAGCAGTACTTC. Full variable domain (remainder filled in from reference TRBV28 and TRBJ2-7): DVKVTQSSRYLVKRTGEKVFLECVQDMDHENMFWYRQDPGLGLRLIYFSYDVKMKEKGDIPEGYSVSREKKERFSLILESASTNQTSMYLCASSPNLRGDHEQYFGPGTRLTVT.

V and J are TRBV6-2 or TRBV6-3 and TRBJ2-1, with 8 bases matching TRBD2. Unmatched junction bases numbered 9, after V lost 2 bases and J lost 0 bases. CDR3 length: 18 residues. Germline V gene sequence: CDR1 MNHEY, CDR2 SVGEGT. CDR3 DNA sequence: TGTGCCAGCAGTTACGAGCCGGGGGGGCAAACCTCCTACAATGAGCAGTTCTTC. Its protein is CASSYEPGGQTSYNEQFF.

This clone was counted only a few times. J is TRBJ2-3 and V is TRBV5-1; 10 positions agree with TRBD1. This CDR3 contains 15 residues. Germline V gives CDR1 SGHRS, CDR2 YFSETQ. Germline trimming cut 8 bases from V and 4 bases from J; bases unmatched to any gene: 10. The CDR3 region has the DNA TGCGCCAGTACCAAGATCGGGACAGGGGCAGATACGCAGTATTTT. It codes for CASTKIGTGADTQYF.

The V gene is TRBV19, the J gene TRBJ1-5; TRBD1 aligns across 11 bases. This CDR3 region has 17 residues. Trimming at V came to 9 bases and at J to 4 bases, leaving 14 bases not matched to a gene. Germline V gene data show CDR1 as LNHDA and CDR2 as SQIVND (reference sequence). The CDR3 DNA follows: TGTGCCAGCAACTCCTCCCCCGGGACAGGGGGGAATCAGCCCCAGCATTTT. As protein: CASNSSPGTGGNQPQHF.

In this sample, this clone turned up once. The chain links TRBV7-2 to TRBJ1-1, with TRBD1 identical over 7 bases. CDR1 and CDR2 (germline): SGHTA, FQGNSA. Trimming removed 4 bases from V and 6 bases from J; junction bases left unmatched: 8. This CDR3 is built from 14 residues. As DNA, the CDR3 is TGTGCCAGCAGCTACAGGGGTTCTGATGCTGAAGCTTTCTTT. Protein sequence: CASSYRGSDAEAFF.

The CDR3 reads CASSRLVGNEQFF. The CDR3 DNA is TGTGCCAGCAGCCGACTAGTCGGGAATGAGCAGTTCTTC. V and J are TRBV9 and TRBJ2-1; tentative D call: TRBD2 (6 bases). The CDR3 has 13 residues. The V gene's germline CDR1 is SGDLS and CDR2 YYNGEE. V lost 4 bases and J 7 bases, leaving 12 bases between the germline ends.

CDR3 in DNA: TGTGCCAGCAGCTTAGGAGGCAGTGATCTCTACGAGCAGTACTTC. It translates to CASSLGGSDLYEQYF. The chain combines TRBV11-2 with TRBJ2-7, with no clear D. CDR1 is SGHAT and CDR2 is FQNNGV in the germline V gene. The V end was cut by 1 base, the J end by 3 bases, with 13 bases between. The CDR3 length is 15 residues.

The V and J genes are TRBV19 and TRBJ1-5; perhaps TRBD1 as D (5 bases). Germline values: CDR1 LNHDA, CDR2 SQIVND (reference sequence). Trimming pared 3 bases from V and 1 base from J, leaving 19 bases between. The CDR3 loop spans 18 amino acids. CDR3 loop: CASSIVFQGLWSNQPQHF. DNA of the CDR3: TGTGCCAGTAGTATTGTTTTTCAGGGCTTGTGGAGCAATCAGCCCCAGCATTTT.

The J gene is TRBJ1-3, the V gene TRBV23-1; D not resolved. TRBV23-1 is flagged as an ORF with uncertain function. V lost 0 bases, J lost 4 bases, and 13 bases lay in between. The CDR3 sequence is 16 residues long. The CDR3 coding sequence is TGCGCCAGCAGTCAATCGCGGGAAAGTTGGGGAAACACCATATATTTT. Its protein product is CASSQSRESWGNTIYF.

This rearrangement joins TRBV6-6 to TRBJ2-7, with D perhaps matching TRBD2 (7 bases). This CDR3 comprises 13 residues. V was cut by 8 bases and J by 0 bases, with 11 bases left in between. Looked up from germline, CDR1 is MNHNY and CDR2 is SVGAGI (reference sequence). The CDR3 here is CASARGASYEQYF. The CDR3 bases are TGTGCCAGCGCCCGGGGGGCCTCCTACGAGCAGTACTTC.

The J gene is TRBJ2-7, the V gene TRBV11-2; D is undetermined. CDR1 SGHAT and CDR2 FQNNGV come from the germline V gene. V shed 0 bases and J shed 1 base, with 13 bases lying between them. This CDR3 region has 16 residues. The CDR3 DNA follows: TGTGCCAGCAGCTTAGATCGAAGACTGCTTTCCTACGAGCAGTACTTC. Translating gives CASSLDRRLLSYEQYF.

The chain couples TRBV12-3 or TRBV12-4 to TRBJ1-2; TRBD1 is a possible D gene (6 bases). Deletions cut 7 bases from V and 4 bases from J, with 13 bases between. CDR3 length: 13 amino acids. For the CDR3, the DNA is TGTGCCAGCAACACGCAGGGGCCCTATGGCTACACCTTC. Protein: CASNTQGPYGYTF.

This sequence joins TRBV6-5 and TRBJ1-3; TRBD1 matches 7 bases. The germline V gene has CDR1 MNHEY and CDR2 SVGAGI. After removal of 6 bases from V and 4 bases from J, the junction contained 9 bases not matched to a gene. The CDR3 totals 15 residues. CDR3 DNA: TGTGCCAGCAGCGTTTATCGGACAGGCGGAAACACCATATATTTT. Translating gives CASSVYRTGGNTIYF.

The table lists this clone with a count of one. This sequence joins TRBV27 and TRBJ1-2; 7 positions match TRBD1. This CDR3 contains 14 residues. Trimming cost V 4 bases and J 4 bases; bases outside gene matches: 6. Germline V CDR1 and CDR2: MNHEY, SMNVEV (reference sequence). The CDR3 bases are TGTGCCAGCAGTTCTCAGGGACAGTTCTATGGCTACACCTTC. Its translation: CASSSQGQFYGYTF.

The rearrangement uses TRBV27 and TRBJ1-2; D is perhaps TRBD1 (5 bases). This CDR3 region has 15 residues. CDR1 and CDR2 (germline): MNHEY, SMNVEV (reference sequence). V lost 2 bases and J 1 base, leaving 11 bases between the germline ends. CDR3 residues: CASSLGQRLNYGYTF. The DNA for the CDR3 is TGTGCCAGCAGTTTAGGACAAAGACTTAACTATGGCTACACCTTC.

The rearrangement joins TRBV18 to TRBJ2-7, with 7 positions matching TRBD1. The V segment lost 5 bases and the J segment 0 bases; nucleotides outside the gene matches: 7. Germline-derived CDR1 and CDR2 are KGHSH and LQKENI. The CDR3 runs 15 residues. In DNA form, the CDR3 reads TGTGCCAGCTCAACCGGGACAGTGATCTCCTACGAGCAGTACTTC. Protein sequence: CASSTGTVISYEQYF. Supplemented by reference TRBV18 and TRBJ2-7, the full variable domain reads NAGVMQNPRHLVRRRGQEARLRCSPMKGHSHVYWYRQLPEEGLKFMVYLQKENIIDESGMPKERFSAEFPKEGPSILRIQQVVRGDSAAYFCASSTGTVISYEQYFGPGTRLTVT.

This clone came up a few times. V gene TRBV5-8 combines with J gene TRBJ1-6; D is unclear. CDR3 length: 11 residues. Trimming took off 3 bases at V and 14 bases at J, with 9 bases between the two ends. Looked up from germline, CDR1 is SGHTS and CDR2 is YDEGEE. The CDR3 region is CASSSRGALHF. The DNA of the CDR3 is TGTGCCAGCAGCTCCCGCGGGGCCCTCCACTTT.

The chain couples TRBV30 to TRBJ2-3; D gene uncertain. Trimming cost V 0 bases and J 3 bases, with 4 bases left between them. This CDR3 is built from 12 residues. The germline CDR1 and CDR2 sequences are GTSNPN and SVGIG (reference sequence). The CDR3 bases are TGTGCCTGGAGTGTACTTACAGATACGCAGTATTTT. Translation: CAWSVLTDTQYF.

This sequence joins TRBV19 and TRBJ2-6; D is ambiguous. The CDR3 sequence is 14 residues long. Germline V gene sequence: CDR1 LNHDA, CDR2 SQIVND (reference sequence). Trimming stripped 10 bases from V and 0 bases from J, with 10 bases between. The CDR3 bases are TGTGCCACTATTCCGGGCTCTGGGGCCAACGTCCTGACTTTC. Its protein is CATIPGSGANVLTF.

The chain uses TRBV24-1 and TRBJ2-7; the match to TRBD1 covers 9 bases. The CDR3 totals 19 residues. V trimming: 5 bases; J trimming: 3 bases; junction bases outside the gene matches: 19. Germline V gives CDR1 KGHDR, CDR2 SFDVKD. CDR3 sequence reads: CATSVAGKPGTGSNYEQYF. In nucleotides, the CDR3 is TGTGCCACCAGTGTAGCTGGAAAACCCGGGACAGGGTCAAACTACGAGCAGTACTTC.

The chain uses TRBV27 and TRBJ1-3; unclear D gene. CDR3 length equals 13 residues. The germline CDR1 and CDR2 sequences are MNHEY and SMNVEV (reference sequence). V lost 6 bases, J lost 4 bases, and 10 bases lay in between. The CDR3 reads CASSLFPGNTIYF. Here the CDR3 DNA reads TGTGCCAGCAGCTTGTTTCCCGGAAACACCATATATTTT.

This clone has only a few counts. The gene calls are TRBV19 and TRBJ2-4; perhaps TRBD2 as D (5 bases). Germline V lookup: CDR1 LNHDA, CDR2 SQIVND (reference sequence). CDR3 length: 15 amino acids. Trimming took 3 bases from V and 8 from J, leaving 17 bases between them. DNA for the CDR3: TGTGCCAGTAGTATCCGACCCGGGTCCGGGGACATTCAGTACTTC. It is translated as CASSIRPGSGDIQYF.

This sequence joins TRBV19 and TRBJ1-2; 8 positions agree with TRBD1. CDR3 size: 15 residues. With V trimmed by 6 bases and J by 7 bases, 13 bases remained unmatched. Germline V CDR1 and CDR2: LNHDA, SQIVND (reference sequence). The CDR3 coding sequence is TGTGCCAGTAGACAACAGGGGGAGGGCTCTGGTGGCTACACCTTC. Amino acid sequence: CASRQQGEGSGGYTF.

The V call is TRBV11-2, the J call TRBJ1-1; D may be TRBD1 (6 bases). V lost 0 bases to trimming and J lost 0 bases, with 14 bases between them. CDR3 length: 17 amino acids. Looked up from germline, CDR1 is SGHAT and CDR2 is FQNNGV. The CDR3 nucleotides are TGTGCCAGCAGCTTAGATAGGGGGGGGAAACTGAACACTGAAGCTTTCTTT. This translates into CASSLDRGGKLNTEAFF.

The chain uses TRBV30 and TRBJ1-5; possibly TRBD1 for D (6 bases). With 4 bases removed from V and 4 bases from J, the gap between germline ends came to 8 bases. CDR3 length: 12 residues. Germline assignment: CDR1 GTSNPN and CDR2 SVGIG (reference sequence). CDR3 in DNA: TGTGCCTGGAAGGACAGTAATCAGCCCCAGCATTTT. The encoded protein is CAWKDSNQPQHF.

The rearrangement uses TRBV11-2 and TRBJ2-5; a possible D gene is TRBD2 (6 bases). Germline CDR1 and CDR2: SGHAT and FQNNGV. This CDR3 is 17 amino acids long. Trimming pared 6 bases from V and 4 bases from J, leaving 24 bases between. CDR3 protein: CASRTSLAPGERETQYF. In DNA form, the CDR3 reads TGTGCCAGCAGGACTAGTTTAGCTCCGGGGGAGCGAGAGACCCAGTACTTC.

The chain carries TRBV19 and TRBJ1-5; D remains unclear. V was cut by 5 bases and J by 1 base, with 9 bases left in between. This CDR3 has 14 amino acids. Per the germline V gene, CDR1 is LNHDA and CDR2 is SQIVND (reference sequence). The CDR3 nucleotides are TGTGCCAGTAGTCGGCCGAGGAGCAATCAGCCCCAGCATTTT. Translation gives CASSRPRSNQPQHF.

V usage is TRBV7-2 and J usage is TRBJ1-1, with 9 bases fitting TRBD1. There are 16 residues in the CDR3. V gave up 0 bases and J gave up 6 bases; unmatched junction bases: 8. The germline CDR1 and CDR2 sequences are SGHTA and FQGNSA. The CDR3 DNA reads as TGTGCCAGCAGCTTAGCCCCGGGACAGGGTCTCGCTGAAGCTTTCTTT. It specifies CASSLAPGQGLAEAFF.